Sequencing of this TCR beta chain was carried out in a study of cytomegalovirus exposure and HLA in healthy donors. Findings and caveats of the study: Most subjects' HLA-A and HLA-B alleles were reportedly predicted from TCR beta sequences. Later analysis revealed greater clonal expansion in HLA-associated TCR beta chains than in equally common others. Presence/absence analyses assumed roughly uniform sequencing depth across donors, which may not hold.

60 Vbeta and 13 Jbeta primers were used in PCR. Only in-frame clones appear in the TCRdb table, and some are missing; sequencing was by immunoSEQ multiplex PCR. The sample shows some 90,000 clones, roughly 80% of them seen only once. Germline CDR1 reads MNHEY; CDR2 reads SMNVEV (reference sequence). V lost 5 bases and J lost 1; bases outside the gene matches: 7. This CDR3 comprises 16 residues. Points on this clone: Antigen specificity is unknown.

The chain recombines TRBV27 with TRBJ2-3; 9 nucleotides line up with TRBD2. Sequenced: PBMCs. The source is a man aged 35-49 years in good health and CMV-seronegative. DNA for the CDR3: TGTGCCAGCAGTGTAGATAGCGGGGGAGGCACAGATACGCAGTATTTT. Protein sequence: CASSVDSGGGTDTQYF.